One TCR beta chain is described in this entry. Its antigen remains unknown. The data stem from a study of shared clonotypes between healthy human individuals. General study results and limits: Generally, naive subsets (rather than memory subsets) showed larger estimated richness.

Sequencing was performed with immunoSEQ multiplex PCR; in TCRdb, only in-frame clones are kept and a portion is missing. This sample has fewer than 2.5 million clones, with under 95% found just once. Trimming took 7 bases from V and 7 from J; bases not matched to a gene: 9. This CDR3 region has 16 residues. CDR1 and CDR2 (germline): MRHNA, SNTAGT. Each sample came from a Caucasian adult donor living in Nashville, Tennessee. The sample taken for sequencing was naive CD4+ T cells from PBMCs. Subset indicated: CD45RA+ positively selected. The clonotype was recovered from a man between 18 and 29 years old in good health. Some clones in this sample may be carry-over from other donors' samples. This chain uses TRBV6-4 with TRBJ2-1; 14 nucleotides agree with TRBD2. CDR3 nucleotides: TGTGCCAGCAATCGACTAGCGGGAGGGCCTACGAATGAGCAGTTCTTC. This gives the protein CASNRLAGGPTNEQFF.